The present TCR beta chain was sequenced within a study of regulatory T cells in long-lasting Graves disease. Time point described: newly diagnosed GD, antithyroid drugs for less than 3 months. The TCR library was made from RNA that had been extracted from PBMCs in TRIzol. CDR3 size: 12 residues. Trimming stripped 8 bases from V and 7 bases from J, with 14 bases between. Germline CDR1 is SEHNR and CDR2 is FQNEAQ (reference sequence). Through Arm-PCR of CDR3 regions and iRepertoire HTBI primers, TCR beta libraries were built. TCRdb reanalysed the multiplex PCR reads using MiXCR and keeps one entry per CDR3 protein. The data hold about 240,000 distinct CDR3 sequences, with around 20% observed a single time.

The starting material was peripheral blood mononuclear cells (PBMCs), obtained at new diagnosis, from a patient treated with antithyroid drugs. The clonotype was recovered from a female donor with Graves disease. V usage is TRBV7-9 and J usage is TRBJ2-5; the D is unclear. The CDR3 spells CASGPPRGTQYF. The CDR3 nucleotides are TGTGCCAGCGGACCACCCAGAGGGACCCAGTACTTC.